This T cell receptor beta chain appears in the sequencing data of a study of post-analysis software for immune sequencing data. At the level of the study: In terms of disease course, relapsing-remitting, secondary progressive and progressive-relapsing multiple sclerosis were included. Study results and caveats: The study found TRBV5-6, TRBV5-1 and TRBV20-1 among a handful of TRBV segments more frequent in patients than controls. Patients with multiple sclerosis recorded significantly lower normalized Chao1 diversity than controls, the study found. Strong same-batch co-clustering of samples appeared with F measure clustering.

Germline V gene data show CDR1 as DFQATT and CDR2 as SNEGSKA (reference sequence). This CDR3 has 15 amino acids. V gave up 0 bases and J gave up 3 bases, with 9 bases separating them. Prepared libraries of TCR beta cDNA carried unique molecular identifiers. T cells numbering roughly 0.85 to 10 million gave rise to roughly 0.5 million cDNA molecules. TCRdb processed the PCR reads anew with MiXCR; each CDR3 protein has one entry. Among roughly 800,000 distinct CDR3 sequences, roughly 27% were seen once, and the ten largest hold 0.56%. To note about this clonotype: No antigen is known for it.

V is TRBV20-1 and J is TRBJ1-6, with D possibly TRBD1 on 5 matching bases. Material: blood. This clonotype originated in a girl aged 5 to 17 with multiple sclerosis. This chain's CDR3 is CSARERGFYNSPLHF. CDR3 coding DNA: TGCAGTGCTAGAGAAAGGGGCTTCTATAATTCACCCCTCCACTTT.